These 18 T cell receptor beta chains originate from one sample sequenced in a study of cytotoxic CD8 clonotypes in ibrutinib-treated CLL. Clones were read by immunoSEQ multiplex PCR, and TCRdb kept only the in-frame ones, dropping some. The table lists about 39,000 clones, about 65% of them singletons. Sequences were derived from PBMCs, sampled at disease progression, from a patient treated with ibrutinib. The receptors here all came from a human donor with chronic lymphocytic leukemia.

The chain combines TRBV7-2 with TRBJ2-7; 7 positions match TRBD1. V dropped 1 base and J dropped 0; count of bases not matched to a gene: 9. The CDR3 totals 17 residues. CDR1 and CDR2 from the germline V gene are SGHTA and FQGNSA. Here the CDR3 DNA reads TGTGCCAGCAGCTTAGTGCATGGGGGACAGTTCTCCTACGAGCAGTACTTC. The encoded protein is CASSLVHGGQFSYEQYF. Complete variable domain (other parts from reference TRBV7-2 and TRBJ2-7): GAGVSQSPSNKVTEKGKDVELRCDPISGHTALYWYRQSLGQGLEFLIYFQGNSAPDKSGLPSDRFSAERTGGSVSTLTIQRTQQEDSAVYLCASSLVHGGQFSYEQYFGPGTRLTVT.

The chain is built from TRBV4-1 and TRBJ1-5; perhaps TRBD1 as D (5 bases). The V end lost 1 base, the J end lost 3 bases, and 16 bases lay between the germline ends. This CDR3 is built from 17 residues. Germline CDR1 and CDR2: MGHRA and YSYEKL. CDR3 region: CASSQGMSGGPNQPQHF. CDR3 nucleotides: TGCGCCAGCAGCCAAGGTATGTCTGGGGGACCCAATCAGCCCCAGCATTTT.

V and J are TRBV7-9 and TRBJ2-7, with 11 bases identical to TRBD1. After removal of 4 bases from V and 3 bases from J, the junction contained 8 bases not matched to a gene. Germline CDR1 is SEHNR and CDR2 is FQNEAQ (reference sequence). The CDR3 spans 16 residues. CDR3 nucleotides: TGTGCCAGCAGCTCACGATTCGGGACAGGGGGCTACGAGCAGTACTTC. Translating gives CASSSRFGTGGYEQYF.

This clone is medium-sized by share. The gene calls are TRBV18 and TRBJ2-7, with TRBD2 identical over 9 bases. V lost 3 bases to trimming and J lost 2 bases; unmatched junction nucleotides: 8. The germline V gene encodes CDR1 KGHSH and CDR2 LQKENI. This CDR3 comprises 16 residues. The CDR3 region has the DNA TGTGCCAGCTCACCGCCCCTAGCGGGGAGTCCCTACGAGCAGTACTTC. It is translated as CASSPPLAGSPYEQYF.

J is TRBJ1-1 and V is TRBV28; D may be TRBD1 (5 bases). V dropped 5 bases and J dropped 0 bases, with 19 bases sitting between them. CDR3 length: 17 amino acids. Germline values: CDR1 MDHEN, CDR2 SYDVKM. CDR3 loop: CASSAGRRGRMNTEAFF. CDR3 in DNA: TGTGCCAGCAGTGCGGGTCGAAGGGGCCGCATGAACACTGAAGCTTTCTTT.

CDR3 in amino acids: CASSYSKAGTAYGYTF. CDR3 in DNA: TGTGCCAGCAGTTACTCGAAAGCCGGCACCGCGTATGGCTACACCTTC. This chain links TRBV6-5 with TRBJ1-2; D remains unclear. Per germline, CDR1 MNHEY and CDR2 SVGAGI. Trimming cost V 0 bases and J 5 bases, with 16 bases left between them. CDR3 size: 16 residues.

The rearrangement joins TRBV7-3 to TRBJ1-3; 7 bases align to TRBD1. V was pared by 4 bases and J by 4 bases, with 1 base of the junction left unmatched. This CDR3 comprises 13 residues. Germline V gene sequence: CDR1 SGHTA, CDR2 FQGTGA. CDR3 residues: CASSSDRGNTIYF. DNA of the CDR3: TGTGCCAGCAGCTCGGACAGGGGAAACACCATATATTTT.

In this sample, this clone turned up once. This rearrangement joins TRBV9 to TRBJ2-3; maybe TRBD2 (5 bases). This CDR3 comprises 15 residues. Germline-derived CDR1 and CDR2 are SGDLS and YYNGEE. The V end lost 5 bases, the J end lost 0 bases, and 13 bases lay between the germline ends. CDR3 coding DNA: TGTGCCAGCAGTTCCCAACTAGGAAGCACAGATACGCAGTATTTT. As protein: CASSSQLGSTDTQYF.

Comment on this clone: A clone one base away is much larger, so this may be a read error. CDR3 DNA: TGTGCCTCCACAGAGGCCTATGGCTACACCTTC. Translated: CASTEAYGYTF. This chain links TRBV6-1 with TRBJ1-2; D is unclear. CDR1 is MNHNS and CDR2 is SASEGT in the germline V gene. This CDR3 is built from 11 residues. V gave up 11 bases and J gave up 4 bases, with 11 bases separating them.

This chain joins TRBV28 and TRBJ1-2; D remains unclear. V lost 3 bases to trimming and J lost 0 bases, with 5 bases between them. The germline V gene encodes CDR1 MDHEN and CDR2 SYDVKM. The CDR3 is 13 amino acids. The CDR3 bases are TGTGCCAGCAGTTTGGGCGCTAACTATGGCTACACCTTC. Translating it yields CASSLGANYGYTF.

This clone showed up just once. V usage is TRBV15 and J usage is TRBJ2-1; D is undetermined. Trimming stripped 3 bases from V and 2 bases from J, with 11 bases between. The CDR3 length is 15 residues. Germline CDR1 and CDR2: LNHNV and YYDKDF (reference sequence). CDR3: CATSSTTDAYNEQFF. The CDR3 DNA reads TGTGCCACCAGCAGTACCACTGATGCCTACAATGAGCAGTTCTTC.

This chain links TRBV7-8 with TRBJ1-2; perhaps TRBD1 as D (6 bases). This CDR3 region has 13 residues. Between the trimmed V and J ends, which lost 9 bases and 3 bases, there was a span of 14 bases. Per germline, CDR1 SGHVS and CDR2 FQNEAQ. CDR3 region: CASGQPNYYGYTF. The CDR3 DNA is TGTGCCAGTGGACAGCCTAACTACTATGGCTACACCTTC.

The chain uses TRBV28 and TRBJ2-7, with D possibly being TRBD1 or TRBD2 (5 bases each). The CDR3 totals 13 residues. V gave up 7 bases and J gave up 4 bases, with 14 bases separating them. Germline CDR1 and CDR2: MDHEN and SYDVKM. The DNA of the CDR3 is TGTGCCAGCACTCTAACTGGGGGTTACGAGCAGTACTTC. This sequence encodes CASTLTGGYEQYF.

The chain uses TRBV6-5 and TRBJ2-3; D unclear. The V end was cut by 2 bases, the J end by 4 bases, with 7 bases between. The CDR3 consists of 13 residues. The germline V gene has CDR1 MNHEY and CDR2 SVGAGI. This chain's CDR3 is CASSYVAADTQYF. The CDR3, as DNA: TGTGCCAGCAGTTACGTGGCCGCAGATACGCAGTATTTT.

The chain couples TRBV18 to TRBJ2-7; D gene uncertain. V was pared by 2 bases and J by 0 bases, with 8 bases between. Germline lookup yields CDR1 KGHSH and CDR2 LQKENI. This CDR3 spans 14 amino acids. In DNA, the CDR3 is TGTGCCAGCTCACCAGACCGCAGCTCCTACGAGCAGTACTTC. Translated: CASSPDRSSYEQYF. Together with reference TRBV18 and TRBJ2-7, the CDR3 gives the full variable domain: NAGVMQNPRHLVRRRGQEARLRCSPMKGHSHVYWYRQLPEEGLKFMVYLQKENIIDESGMPKERFSAEFPKEGPSILRIQQVVRGDSAAYFCASSPDRSSYEQYFGPGTRLTVT.

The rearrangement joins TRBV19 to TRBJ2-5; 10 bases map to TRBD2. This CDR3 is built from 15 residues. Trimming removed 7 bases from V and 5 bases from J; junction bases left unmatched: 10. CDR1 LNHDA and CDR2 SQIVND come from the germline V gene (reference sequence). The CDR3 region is CASKDASGSRETQYF. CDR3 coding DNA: TGTGCCAGTAAGGACGCTAGCGGGAGTCGGGAGACCCAGTACTTC.

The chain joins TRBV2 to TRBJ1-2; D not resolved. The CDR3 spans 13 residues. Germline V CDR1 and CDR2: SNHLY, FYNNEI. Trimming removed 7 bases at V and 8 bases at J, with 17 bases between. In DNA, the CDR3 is TGTGCCAGCATGGATGGGCGGGGTGGCGGCTACACCTTC. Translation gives CASMDGRGGGYTF.

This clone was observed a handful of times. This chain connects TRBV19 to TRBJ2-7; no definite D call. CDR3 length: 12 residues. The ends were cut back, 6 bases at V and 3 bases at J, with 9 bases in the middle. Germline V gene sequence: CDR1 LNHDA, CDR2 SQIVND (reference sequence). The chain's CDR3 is CASRDPFYEQYF. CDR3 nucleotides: TGTGCCAGTAGGGACCCTTTCTACGAGCAGTACTTC.